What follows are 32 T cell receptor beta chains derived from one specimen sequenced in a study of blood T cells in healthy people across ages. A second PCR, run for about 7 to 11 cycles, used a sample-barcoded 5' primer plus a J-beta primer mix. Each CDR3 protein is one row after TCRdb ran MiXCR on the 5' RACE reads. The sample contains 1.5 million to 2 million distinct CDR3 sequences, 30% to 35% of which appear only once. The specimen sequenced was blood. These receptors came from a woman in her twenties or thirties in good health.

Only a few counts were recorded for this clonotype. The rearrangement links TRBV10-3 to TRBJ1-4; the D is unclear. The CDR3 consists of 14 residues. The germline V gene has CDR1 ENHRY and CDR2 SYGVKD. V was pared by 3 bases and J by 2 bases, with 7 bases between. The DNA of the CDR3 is TGTGCCATCAGTGACATTGGGACTAATGAAAAACTGTTTTTT. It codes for CAISDIGTNEKLFF.

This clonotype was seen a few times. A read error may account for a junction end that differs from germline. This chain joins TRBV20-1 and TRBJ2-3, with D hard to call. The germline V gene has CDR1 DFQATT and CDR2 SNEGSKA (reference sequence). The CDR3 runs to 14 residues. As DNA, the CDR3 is TGCAGTGCTAGGTCTCCTGAGGCTATAGATACGCGGTATTTT. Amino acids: CSARSPEAIDTRYF.

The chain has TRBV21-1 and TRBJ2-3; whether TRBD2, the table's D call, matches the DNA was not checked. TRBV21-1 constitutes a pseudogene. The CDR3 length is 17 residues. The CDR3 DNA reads TGTGCCAGAAGTGGGACTAGCAGAAGAAAAGGGTCCAGATACGCAGTATTT. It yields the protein CARSGTSRRKGSRYAVF.

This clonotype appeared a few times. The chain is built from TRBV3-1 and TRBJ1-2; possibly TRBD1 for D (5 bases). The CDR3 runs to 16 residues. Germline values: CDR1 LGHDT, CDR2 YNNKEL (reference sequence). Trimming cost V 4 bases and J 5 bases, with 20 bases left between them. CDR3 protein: CASSLYSGTDLYGYTF. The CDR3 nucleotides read TGTGCCAGCAGCCTTTACTCCGGGACGGACCTATATGGCTACACCTTC. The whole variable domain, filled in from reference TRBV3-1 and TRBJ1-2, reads DTAVSQTPKYLVTQMGNDKSIKCEQNLGHDTMYWYKQDSKKFLKIMFSYNNKELIINETVPNRFSPKSPDKAHLNLHINSLELGDSAVYFCASSLYSGTDLYGYTFGSGTRLTVV.

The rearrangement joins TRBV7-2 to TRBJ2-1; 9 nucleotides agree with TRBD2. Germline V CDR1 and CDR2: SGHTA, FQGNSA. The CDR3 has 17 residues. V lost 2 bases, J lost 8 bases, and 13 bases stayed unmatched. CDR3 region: CASSLRSRAGGVDEQFF. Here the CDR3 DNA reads TGTGCCAGCAGCTTAAGGTCTCGGGCGGGAGGGGTCGATGAGCAGTTCTTC. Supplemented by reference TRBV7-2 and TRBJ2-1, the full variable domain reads GAGVSQSPSNKVTEKGKDVELRCDPISGHTALYWYRQSLGQGLEFLIYFQGNSAPDKSGLPSDRFSAERTGGSVSTLTIQRTQQEDSAVYLCASSLRSRAGGVDEQFFGPGTRLTVL.

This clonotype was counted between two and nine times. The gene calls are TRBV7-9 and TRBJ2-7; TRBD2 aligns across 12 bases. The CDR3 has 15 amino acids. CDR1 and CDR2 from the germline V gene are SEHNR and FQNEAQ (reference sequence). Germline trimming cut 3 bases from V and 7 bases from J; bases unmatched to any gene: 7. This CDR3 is CASSFGLAGLGEQYF. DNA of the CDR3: TGTGCCAGCAGCTTCGGACTAGCGGGATTGGGGGAGCAGTACTTC. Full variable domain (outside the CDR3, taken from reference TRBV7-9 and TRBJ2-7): DTGVSQNPRHKITKRGQNVTFRCDPISEHNRLYWYRQTLGQGPEFLTYFQNEAQLEKSRLLSDRFSAERPKGSFSTLEIQRTEQGDSAMYLCASSFGLAGLGEQYFGPGTRLTVT.

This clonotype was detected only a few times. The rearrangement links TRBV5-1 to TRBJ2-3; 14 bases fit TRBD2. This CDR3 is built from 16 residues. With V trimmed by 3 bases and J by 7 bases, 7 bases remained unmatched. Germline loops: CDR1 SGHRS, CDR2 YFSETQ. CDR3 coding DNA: TGCGCCAGCAGCTGGTCCGGGACTAGCGGGGGAAATACGCAGTATTTT. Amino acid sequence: CASSWSGTSGGNTQYF. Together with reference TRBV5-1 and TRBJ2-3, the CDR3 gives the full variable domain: KAGVTQTPRYLIKTRGQQVTLSCSPISGHRSVSWYQQTPGQGLQFLFEYFSETQRNKGNFPGRFSGRQFSNSRSEMNVSTLELGDSALYLCASSWSGTSGGNTQYFGPGTRLTVL.

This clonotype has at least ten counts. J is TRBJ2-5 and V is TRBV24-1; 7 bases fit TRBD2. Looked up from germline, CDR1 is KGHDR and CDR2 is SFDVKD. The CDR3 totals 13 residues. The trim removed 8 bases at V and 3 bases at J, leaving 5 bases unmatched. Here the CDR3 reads CATKAAGEETQYF. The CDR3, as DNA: TGTGCCACCAAGGCGGCGGGAGAAGAGACCCAGTACTTC.

This chain's CDR3 is CASSESPLAAINNEQFF. The CDR3 DNA follows: TGTGCCAGCAGTGAATCCCCACTAGCGGCTATTAACAATGAGCAGTTCTTC. V usage is TRBV2 and J usage is TRBJ2-1, with TRBD2 matching 8 bases. Trimming cost V 2 bases and J 5 bases; bases outside gene matches: 11. The CDR3 spans 17 residues. Germline CDR1 and CDR2: SNHLY and FYNNEI. Full variable domain (missing parts from reference TRBV2 and TRBJ2-1): EPEVTQTPSHQVTQMGQEVILRCVPISNHLYFYWYRQILGQKVEFLVSFYNNEISEKSEIFDDQFSVERPDGSNFTLKIRSTKLEDSAMYFCASSESPLAAINNEQFFGPGTRLTVL.

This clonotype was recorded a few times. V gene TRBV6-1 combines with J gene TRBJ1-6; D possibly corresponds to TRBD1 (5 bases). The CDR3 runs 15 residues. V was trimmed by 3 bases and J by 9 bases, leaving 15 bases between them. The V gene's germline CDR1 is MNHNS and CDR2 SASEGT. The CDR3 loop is CASSDLAGLGSPLHF. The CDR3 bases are TGTGCCAGCAGTGACCTGGCAGGGCTCGGTTCACCCCTCCACTTT.

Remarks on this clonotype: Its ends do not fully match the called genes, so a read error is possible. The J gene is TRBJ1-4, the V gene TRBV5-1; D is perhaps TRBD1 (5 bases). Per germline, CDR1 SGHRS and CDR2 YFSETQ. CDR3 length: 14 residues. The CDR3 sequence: CASSVGGAQEKRFF. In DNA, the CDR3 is TGCGCCAGCAGTGTAGGAGGGGCGCAGGAAAAACGGTTTTTT.

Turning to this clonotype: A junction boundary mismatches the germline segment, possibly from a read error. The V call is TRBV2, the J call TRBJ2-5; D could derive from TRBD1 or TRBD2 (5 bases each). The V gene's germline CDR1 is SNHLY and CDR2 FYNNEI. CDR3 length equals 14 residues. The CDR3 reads CASQGEAYQKTQYF. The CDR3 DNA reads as TGTGCCAGCCAGGGAGAGGCTTACCAAAAGACCCAGTACTTC.

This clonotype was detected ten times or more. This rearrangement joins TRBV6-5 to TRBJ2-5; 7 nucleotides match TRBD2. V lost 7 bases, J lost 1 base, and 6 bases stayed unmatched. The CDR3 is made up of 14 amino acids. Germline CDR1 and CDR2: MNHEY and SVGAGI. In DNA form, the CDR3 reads TGTGCCAGCACCCCGGGGGGTCTCCAAGAGACCCAGTACTTC. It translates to CASTPGGLQETQYF.

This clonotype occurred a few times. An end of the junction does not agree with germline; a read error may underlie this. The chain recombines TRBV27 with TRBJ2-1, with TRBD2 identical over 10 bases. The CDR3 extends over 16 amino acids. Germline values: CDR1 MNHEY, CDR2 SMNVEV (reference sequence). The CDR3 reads CASSQRLAGWGNEQFF. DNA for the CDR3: TGTGCCAGCAGCCAAAGACTAGCGGGCTGGGGTAATGAGCAGTTTTTC.

Here the CDR3 DNA reads TGCGCCAGCAGCCACGGACGATCTAACTATGGCTACACCTTC. Its translation is CASSHGRSNYGYTF. The chain joins TRBV4-1 to TRBJ1-2; D is unclear. Deletions cut 3 bases from V and 0 bases from J, with 8 bases between. The CDR3 length is 14 residues. The germline gives CDR1 MGHRA, CDR2 YSYEKL.

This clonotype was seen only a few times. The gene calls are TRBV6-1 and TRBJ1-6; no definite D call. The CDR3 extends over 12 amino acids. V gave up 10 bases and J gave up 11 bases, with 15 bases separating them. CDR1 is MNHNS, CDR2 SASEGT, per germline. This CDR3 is CATIMTAPPLHF. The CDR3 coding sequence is TGTGCCACGATCATGACCGCTCCACCCCTCCACTTT.

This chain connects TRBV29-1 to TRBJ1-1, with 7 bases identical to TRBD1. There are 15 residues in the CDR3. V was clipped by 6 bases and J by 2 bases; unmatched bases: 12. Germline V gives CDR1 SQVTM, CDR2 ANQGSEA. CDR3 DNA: TGCAGCGTGACCCCCCTCAGGACAGGAAACACTGAAGCTTTCTTT. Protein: CSVTPLRTGNTEAFF.

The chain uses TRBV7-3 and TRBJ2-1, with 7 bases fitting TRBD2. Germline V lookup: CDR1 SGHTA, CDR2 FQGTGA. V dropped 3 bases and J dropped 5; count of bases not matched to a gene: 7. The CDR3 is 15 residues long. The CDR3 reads CASSFFASGNNEQFF. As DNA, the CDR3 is TGTGCCAGCAGCTTTTTTGCTAGCGGAAACAATGAGCAGTTCTTC. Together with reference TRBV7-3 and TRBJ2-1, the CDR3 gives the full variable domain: GAGVSQTPSNKVTEKGKYVELRCDPISGHTALYWYRQSLGQGPEFLIYFQGTGAADDSGLPNDRFFAVRPEGSVSTLKIQRTERGDSAVYLCASSFFASGNNEQFFGPGTRLTVL.

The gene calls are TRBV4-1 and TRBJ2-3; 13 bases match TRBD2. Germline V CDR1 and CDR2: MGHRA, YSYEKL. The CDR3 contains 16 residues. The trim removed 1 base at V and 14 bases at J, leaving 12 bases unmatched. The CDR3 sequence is CASSQGGIGLAGVRYF. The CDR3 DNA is TGCGCCAGCAGCCAAGGAGGTATAGGACTAGCGGGAGTACGGTATTTT.

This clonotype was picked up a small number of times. The CDR3 protein is CASSQAPTGARGYTF. The CDR3 DNA sequence: TGCGCCAGCAGCCAAGCTCCAACAGGGGCGCGTGGCTACACCTTC. The chain couples TRBV4-1 to TRBJ1-2; TRBD1 agrees at 7 bases. CDR3 length equals 15 residues. Trimming cost V 1 base and J 7 bases; bases outside gene matches: 9. The germline V gene has CDR1 MGHRA and CDR2 YSYEKL.

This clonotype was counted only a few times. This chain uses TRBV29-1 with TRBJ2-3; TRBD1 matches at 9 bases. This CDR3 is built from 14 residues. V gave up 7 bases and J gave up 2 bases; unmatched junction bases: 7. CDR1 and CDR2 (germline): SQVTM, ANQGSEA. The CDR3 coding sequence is TGCAGCGGGACCGGGACAGGGACCACAGATACGCAGTATTTT. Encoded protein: CSGTGTGTTDTQYF.

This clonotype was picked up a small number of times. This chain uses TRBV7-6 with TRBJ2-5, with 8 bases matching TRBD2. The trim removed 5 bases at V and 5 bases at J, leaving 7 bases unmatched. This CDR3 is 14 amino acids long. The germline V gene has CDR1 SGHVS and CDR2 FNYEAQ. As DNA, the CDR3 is TGTGCCAGCAGCCCCCAACGGGGGGGGGAGACCCAGTACTTC. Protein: CASSPQRGGETQYF.

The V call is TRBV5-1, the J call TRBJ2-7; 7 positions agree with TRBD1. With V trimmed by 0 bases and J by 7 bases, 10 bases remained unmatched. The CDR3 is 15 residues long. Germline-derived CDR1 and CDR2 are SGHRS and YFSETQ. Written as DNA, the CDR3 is TGCGCCAGCAGCTTGGAACAGGGGAAAAACAATGAGCAGTACTTC. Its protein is CASSLEQGKNNEQYF.

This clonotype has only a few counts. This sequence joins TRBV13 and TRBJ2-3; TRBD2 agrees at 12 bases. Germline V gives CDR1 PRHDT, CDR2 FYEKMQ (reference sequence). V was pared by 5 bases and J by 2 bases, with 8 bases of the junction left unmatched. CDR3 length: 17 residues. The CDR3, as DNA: TGTGCCAGCAGCCCGAAACTAGCGGGGGGACTCACAGATACGCAGTATTTT. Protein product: CASSPKLAGGLTDTQYF.

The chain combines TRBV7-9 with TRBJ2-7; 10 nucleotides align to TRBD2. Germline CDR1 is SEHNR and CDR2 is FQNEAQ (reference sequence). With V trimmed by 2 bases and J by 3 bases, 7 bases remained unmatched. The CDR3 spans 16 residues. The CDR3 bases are TGTGCCAGCAGCTTACTCCCTAGCGGGGGAAACTACGAGCAGTACTTC. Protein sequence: CASSLLPSGGNYEQYF.

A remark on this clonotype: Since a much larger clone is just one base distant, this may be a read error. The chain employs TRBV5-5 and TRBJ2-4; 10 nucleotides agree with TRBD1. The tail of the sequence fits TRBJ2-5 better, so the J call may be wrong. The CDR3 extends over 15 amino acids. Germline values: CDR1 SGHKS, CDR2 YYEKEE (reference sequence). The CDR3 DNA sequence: TGTGCCGGCAGCTTGGAGGGGACAGGGGCCCAGACCCAGTACTTC. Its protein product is CAGSLEGTGAQTQYF.

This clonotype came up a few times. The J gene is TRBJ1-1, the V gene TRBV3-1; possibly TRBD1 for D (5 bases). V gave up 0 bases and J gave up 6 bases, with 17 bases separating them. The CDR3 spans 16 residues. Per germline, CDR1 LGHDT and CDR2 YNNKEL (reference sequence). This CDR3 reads CASSQDRGRGNPEAFF. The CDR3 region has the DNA TGTGCCAGCAGCCAAGATAGGGGAAGGGGAAACCCTGAAGCTTTCTTT.

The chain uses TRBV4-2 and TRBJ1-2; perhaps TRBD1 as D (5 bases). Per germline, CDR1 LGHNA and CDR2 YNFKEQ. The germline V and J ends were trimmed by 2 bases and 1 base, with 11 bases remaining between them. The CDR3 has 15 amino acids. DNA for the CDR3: TGTGCCAGCAGCCAATGGGGACGGGGTAACTATGGCTACACCTTC. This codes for CASSQWGRGNYGYTF.

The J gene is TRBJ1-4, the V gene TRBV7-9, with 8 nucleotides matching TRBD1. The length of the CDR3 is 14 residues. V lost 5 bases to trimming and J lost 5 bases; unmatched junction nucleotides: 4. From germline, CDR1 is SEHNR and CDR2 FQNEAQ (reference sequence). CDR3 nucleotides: TGTGCCAGCAGCATGGGACAGGTGAATGAAAAACTGTTTTTT. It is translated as CASSMGQVNEKLFF.

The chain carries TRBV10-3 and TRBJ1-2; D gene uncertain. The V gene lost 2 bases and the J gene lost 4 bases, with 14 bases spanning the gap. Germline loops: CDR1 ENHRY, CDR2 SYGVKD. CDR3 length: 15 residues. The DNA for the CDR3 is TGTGCCATCAGTGAGCCGGGGATGGACTCCTATGGCTACACCTTC. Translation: CAISEPGMDSYGYTF.

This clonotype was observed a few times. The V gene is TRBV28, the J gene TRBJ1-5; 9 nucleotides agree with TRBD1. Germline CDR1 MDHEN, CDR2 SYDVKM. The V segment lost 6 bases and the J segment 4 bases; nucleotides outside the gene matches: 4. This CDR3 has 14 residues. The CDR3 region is CASRTGTGNQPQHF. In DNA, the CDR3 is TGTGCCAGCAGGACCGGGACAGGGAATCAGCCCCAGCATTTT.

CDR3 amino acids: CASSLGGNTNTGELFF. DNA of the CDR3: TGCGCCAGCAGCTTGGGAGGGAATACCAACACCGGGGAGCTGTTTTTT. This chain connects TRBV5-1 to TRBJ2-2, with D possibly TRBD2 on 5 matching bases. In germline, CDR1 is SGHRS, CDR2 YFSETQ. V lost 0 bases and J 2 bases, leaving 11 bases between the germline ends. This CDR3 comprises 16 residues. The variable domain in full, completed from reference TRBV5-1 and TRBJ2-2, reads KAGVTQTPRYLIKTRGQQVTLSCSPISGHRSVSWYQQTPGQGLQFLFEYFSETQRNKGNFPGRFSGRQFSNSRSEMNVSTLELGDSALYLCASSLGGNTNTGELFFGEGSRLTVL.